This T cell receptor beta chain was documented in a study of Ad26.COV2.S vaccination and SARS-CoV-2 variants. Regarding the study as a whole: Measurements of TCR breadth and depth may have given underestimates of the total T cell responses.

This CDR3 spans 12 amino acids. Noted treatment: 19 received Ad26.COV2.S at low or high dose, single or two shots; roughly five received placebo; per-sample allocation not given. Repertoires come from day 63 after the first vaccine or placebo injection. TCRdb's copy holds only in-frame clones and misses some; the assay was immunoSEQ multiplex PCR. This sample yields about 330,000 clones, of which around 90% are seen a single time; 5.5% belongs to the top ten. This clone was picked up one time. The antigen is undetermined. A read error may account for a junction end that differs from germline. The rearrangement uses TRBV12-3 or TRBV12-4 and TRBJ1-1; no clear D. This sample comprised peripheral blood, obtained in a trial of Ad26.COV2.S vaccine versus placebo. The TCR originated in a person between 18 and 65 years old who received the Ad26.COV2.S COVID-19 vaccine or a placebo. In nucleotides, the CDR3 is TGTGCCAGCAGCCAGGTGAAAACTGAAGCTTTCTTT. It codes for CASSQVKTEAFF.